The rows below give T cell receptor beta chains drawn from one sample of a study of OX40 agonist ivuxolimab in advanced cancers. Clones were sequenced by immunoSEQ multiplex PCR, and TCRdb holds only the in-frame ones, with some missing. The top ten hold around 24% of the sample, which has 30,000 to 40,000 clones, more than 70% seen once. Source: CD4+ or CD8+ T cells sorted from blood, taken in a trial of the OX40 agonist ivuxolimab. Every receptor here comes from an adult with an advanced solid tumor such as melanoma, head and neck, liver or kidney cancer. Each CDR3 is given with its conserved first and last residue. The D gene is left open where the match is weak. Clone size is not always given. Where it is, it says once, few, many or a class for expanded clones.

CDR3 protein: CASPGQGRTEAFF; CDR3 DNA: TGTGCCAGCCCCGGACAGGGACGGACTGAAGCTTTCTTT; J gene: TRBJ1-1; D gene: TRBD1; V gene: TRBV6-1; clone size: few
CDR3 protein: CASSSTGGDYGYTF; CDR3 DNA: TGTGCCAGCTCATCGACAGGGGGCGACTATGGCTACACCTTC; J gene: TRBJ1-2; D gene: TRBD1; V gene: TRBV18; clone size: NA
CDR3 protein: CASMVWALNTGELFF; CDR3 DNA: TGTGCCAGCATGGTTTGGGCATTAAACACCGGGGAGCTGTTTTTT; J gene: TRBJ2-2; D gene: NA; V gene: TRBV6-1; clone size: NA
CDR3 protein: CASTPQHSGANVLTF; CDR3 DNA: TGCGCCAGCACCCCACAGCACTCTGGGGCCAACGTCCTGACTTTC; J gene: TRBJ2-6; D gene: NA; V gene: TRBV4-1; clone size: NA
CDR3 protein: CASSLEGYYGYTF; CDR3 DNA: TGTGCCAGCAGCTTAGAGGGGTACTATGGCTACACCTTC; J gene: TRBJ1-2; D gene: NA; V gene: TRBV7-8; clone size: NA
CDR3 protein: CASSLGGLNQPQHF; CDR3 DNA: TGTGCCAGCAGCTTAGGGGGCCTCAATCAGCCCCAGCATTTT; J gene: TRBJ1-5; D gene: NA; V gene: TRBV7-9; clone size: NA
CDR3 protein: CASSSGWVSEAFF; CDR3 DNA: TGTGCCAGCAGTTCGGGTTGGGTGAGTGAAGCTTTCTTT; J gene: TRBJ1-1; D gene: NA; V gene: TRBV6-5; clone size: NA
CDR3 protein: CASSYLAGDRYNEQFF; CDR3 DNA: TGTGCCAGCAGTTACCTTGCGGGAGACCGGTACAATGAGCAGTTCTTC; J gene: TRBJ2-1; D gene: TRBD2; V gene: TRBV6-5; clone size: NA
CDR3 protein: CASSTTGAPTDTQYF; CDR3 DNA: TGTGCCAGCAGCACCACGGGGGCACCCACAGATACGCAGTATTTT; J gene: TRBJ2-3; D gene: NA; V gene: TRBV13; clone size: NA
CDR3 protein: CASSRQGFYTSEQYF; CDR3 DNA: TGTGCCAGCAGTCGACAGGGTTTCTATACCTCCGAGCAGTACTTC; J gene: TRBJ2-7; D gene: TRBD1; V gene: TRBV27; clone size: NA
CDR3 protein: CASSEVEGVFYEQYF; CDR3 DNA: TGTGCCAGCAGTGAGGTAGAGGGAGTGTTCTACGAGCAGTACTTC; J gene: TRBJ2-7; D gene: NA; V gene: TRBV25-1; clone size: NA
CDR3 protein: CASSAVNEQFF; CDR3 DNA: TGTGCCAGCAGTGCCGTCAATGAGCAGTTCTTC; J gene: TRBJ2-1; D gene: NA; V gene: TRBV27; clone size: NA
CDR3 protein: CASSPDSQETQYF; CDR3 DNA: TGTGCCAGCAGCCCGGACAGTCAAGAGACCCAGTACTTC; J gene: TRBJ2-5; D gene: NA; V gene: TRBV7-9; clone size: NA
CDR3 protein: CASSPGGGYIQGDTQYF; CDR3 DNA: TGTGCCAGCAGCCCCGGAGGGGGCTATATTCAGGGAGATACGCAGTATTTT; J gene: TRBJ2-3; D gene: NA; V gene: TRBV27; clone size: NA
CDR3 protein: CASSPLGPGDEQYF; CDR3 DNA: TGTGCCAGCAGCCCCCTCGGGCCAGGGGACGAGCAGTACTTC; J gene: TRBJ2-7; D gene: NA; V gene: TRBV13; clone size: once
CDR3 protein: CASSDVGPRETQYF; CDR3 DNA: TGCGCCAGCAGTGACGTGGGGCCCCGGGAGACCCAGTACTTC; J gene: TRBJ2-5; D gene: NA; V gene: TRBV10-2; clone size: NA
CDR3 protein: CASSLESGGTEAFF; CDR3 DNA: TGCGCCAGCAGCTTGGAATCCGGCGGGACCGAAGCTTTCTTT; J gene: TRBJ1-1; D gene: NA; V gene: TRBV5-1; clone size: NA
CDR3 protein: CASSLGVRQGQQPQHF; CDR3 DNA: TGTGCCAGCAGCTTAGGTGTGAGACAGGGTCAGCAGCCCCAGCATTTT; J gene: TRBJ1-5; D gene: TRBD1; V gene: TRBV11-3; clone size: NA
CDR3 protein: CASSSVEGPTDTQYF; CDR3 DNA: TGTGCCAGCAGTTCCGTGGAGGGGCCCACAGATACGCAGTATTTT; J gene: TRBJ2-3; D gene: NA; V gene: TRBV27; clone size: once
CDR3 protein: CSVDRDAEAFF; CDR3 DNA: TGCAGCGTTGATCGGGACGCTGAAGCTTTCTTT; J gene: TRBJ1-1; D gene: NA; V gene: TRBV29-1; clone size: NA
CDR3 protein: CASGTTSSYNEQFF; CDR3 DNA: TGTGCCAGCGGAACAACTAGCTCCTACAATGAGCAGTTCTTC; J gene: TRBJ2-1; D gene: NA; V gene: TRBV6-1; clone size: NA
CDR3 protein: CASSGWGTGTDTQYF; CDR3 DNA: TGTGCCAGCAGCGGGTGGGGGACTGGCACAGATACGCAGTATTTT; J gene: TRBJ2-3; D gene: NA; V gene: TRBV5-6; clone size: NA
CDR3 protein: CATSRVGTVVEQFF; CDR3 DNA: TGTGCCACCAGCAGAGTTGGGACAGTCGTTGAGCAGTTCTTC; J gene: TRBJ2-1; D gene: TRBD1; V gene: TRBV15; clone size: NA
CDR3 protein: CASSPTRTGELFF; CDR3 DNA: TGCGCCAGCAGCCCGACAAGGACCGGGGAGCTGTTTTTT; J gene: TRBJ2-2; D gene: NA; V gene: TRBV4-1; clone size: NA
CDR3 protein: CASSYGTGTPGYTF; CDR3 DNA: TGTGCCAGCAGTTATGGGACAGGGACTCCTGGCTACACCTTC; J gene: TRBJ1-2; D gene: TRBD1; V gene: TRBV28; clone size: NA
CDR3 protein: CASMGQTNTDTQYF; CDR3 DNA: TGTGCCAGCATGGGACAGACGAACACAGATACGCAGTATTTT; J gene: TRBJ2-3; D gene: TRBD1; V gene: TRBV2; clone size: NA
CDR3 protein: CATSGESRDTTHHSYEQYF; CDR3 DNA: TGTGCCACCAGTGGGGAGAGCCGGGACACCACACACCACTCCTACGAGCAGTACTTC; J gene: TRBJ2-7; D gene: NA; V gene: TRBV15; clone size: NA
CDR3 protein: CASSLTGYGNTIYF; CDR3 DNA: TGTGCCAGCAGCTTAACAGGATATGGAAACACCATATATTTT; J gene: TRBJ1-3; D gene: NA; V gene: TRBV7-2; clone size: NA
CDR3 protein: CASSEDYGYTF; CDR3 DNA: TGTGCCAGCAGTGAAGACTATGGCTACACCTTC; J gene: TRBJ1-2; D gene: NA; V gene: TRBV2; clone size: NA
CDR3 protein: CASSLHLYEQYF; CDR3 DNA: TGTGCCAGCAGCTTACACCTCTACGAGCAGTACTTC; J gene: TRBJ2-7; D gene: NA; V gene: TRBV11-2; clone size: NA
CDR3 protein: CASSALARPDTQYF; CDR3 DNA: TGTGCCAGCAGCGCACTAGCTCGCCCAGATACGCAGTATTTT; J gene: TRBJ2-3; D gene: NA; V gene: TRBV2; clone size: NA
CDR3 protein: CATEGAGYTF; CDR3 DNA: TGTGCCACCGAGGGGGCTGGCTACACCTTC; J gene: TRBJ1-2; D gene: TRBD1; V gene: TRBV19; clone size: few
CDR3 protein: CASSIYPNTGELFF; CDR3 DNA: TGTGCCAGTAGTATATATCCGAACACCGGGGAGCTGTTTTTT; J gene: TRBJ2-2; D gene: NA; V gene: TRBV19; clone size: NA
CDR3 protein: CASSLGWGGEQYF; CDR3 DNA: TGTGCCAGCAGCCTCGGTTGGGGGGGCGAGCAGTACTTC; J gene: TRBJ2-7; D gene: TRBD2; V gene: TRBV4-2; clone size: NA
CDR3 protein: CASSLSIRGMNTEAFF; CDR3 DNA: TGTGCCAGCAGCCTTAGTATCAGGGGCATGAACACTGAAGCTTTCTTT; J gene: TRBJ1-1; D gene: NA; V gene: TRBV28; clone size: few
CDR3 protein: CASSLVSVSSYNEQFF; CDR3 DNA: TGTGCCAGCAGTTTAGTCAGCGTATCCTCCTACAATGAGCAGTTCTTC; J gene: TRBJ2-1; D gene: NA; V gene: TRBV27; clone size: NA
CDR3 protein: CASRPTLGQVVSTYSGELFF; CDR3 DNA: TGTGCCAGCAGACCAACCCTTGGACAGGTGGTATCAACCTACTCCGGGGAGCTGTTTTTT; J gene: TRBJ2-2; D gene: TRBD1; V gene: TRBV4-2; clone size: NA
CDR3 protein: CASSHLRDPETQYF; CDR3 DNA: TGCGCCAGCAGCCACCTCCGGGACCCAGAGACCCAGTACTTC; J gene: TRBJ2-5; D gene: NA; V gene: TRBV4-1; clone size: once
CDR3 protein: CASSTTGGLGTDTQYF; CDR3 DNA: TGTGCCAGTAGCACGACAGGGGGGCTAGGGACAGATACGCAGTATTTT; J gene: TRBJ2-3; D gene: TRBD1; V gene: TRBV19; clone size: NA
CDR3 protein: CASSLPGSQPQHF; CDR3 DNA: TGTGCCAGCAGCTTACCAGGATCTCAGCCCCAGCATTTT; J gene: TRBJ1-5; D gene: NA; V gene: TRBV7-8; clone size: NA
CDR3 protein: CSAGGGDSNYGYTF; CDR3 DNA: TGCAGCGCGGGGGGAGGGGACAGCAACTATGGCTACACCTTC; J gene: TRBJ1-2; D gene: TRBD1; V gene: TRBV29-1; clone size: NA
CDR3 protein: CASSVQGKVNEKLFF; CDR3 DNA: TGTGCCAGCTCCGTACAGGGTAAAGTTAATGAAAAACTGTTTTTT; J gene: TRBJ1-4; D gene: NA; V gene: TRBV19; clone size: NA
CDR3 protein: CAISWRGESYEQYF; CDR3 DNA: TGTGCCATCAGCTGGCGGGGGGAATCCTACGAGCAGTACTTC; J gene: TRBJ2-7; D gene: TRBD2; V gene: TRBV10-3; clone size: NA